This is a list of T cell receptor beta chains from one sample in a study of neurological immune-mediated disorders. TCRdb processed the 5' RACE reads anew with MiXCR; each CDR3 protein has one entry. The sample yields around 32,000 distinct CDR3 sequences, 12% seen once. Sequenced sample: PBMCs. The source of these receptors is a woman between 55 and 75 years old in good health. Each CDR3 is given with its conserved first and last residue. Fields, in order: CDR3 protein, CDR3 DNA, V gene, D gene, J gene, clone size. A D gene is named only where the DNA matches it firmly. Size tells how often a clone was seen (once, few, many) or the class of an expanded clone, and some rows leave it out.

CDR3: CASSKDDRSNQPQHF
DNA: TGCGCCAGCAGCAAAGATGACCGAAGCAATCAGCCCCAGCATTTT
V: TRBV4-1
D: NA
J: TRBJ1-5
size: many

CDR3: CASSPPRGKLFF
DNA: TGTGCCAGCAGTCCCCCTAGGGGAAAACTGTTTTTT
V: TRBV28
D: NA
J: TRBJ1-4
size: many

CDR3: CASSPESGSAEAFF
DNA: TGTGCCAGCTCACCAGAATCAGGGTCAGCTGAAGCTTTCTTT
V: TRBV18
D: NA
J: TRBJ1-1
size: few

CDR3: CASSHGQGAHHPQHF
DNA: TGTGCCAGCAGCCACGGACAGGGGGCACATCATCCCCAGCATTTT
V: TRBV7-2
D: TRBD1
J: TRBJ1-5
size: once

CDR3: CSVEELAGGGRSQYF
DNA: TGCAGCGTTGAAGAGTTGGCGGGGGGGGGCCGATCGCAGTATTTT
V: TRBV29-1
D: TRBD2
J: TRBJ2-3
size: many

CDR3: CASSPAGRDTGELFF
DNA: TGTGCCAGCAGTCCGGCGGGACGGGACACCGGGGAGCTGTTTTTT
V: TRBV27
D: NA
J: TRBJ2-2
size: many

CDR3: CASSQDYKGGGQPQHF
DNA: TGCGCCAGCAGCCAAGACTACAAAGGGGGCGGTCAGCCCCAGCATTTT
V: TRBV4-1
D: TRBD1
J: TRBJ1-5
size: many

CDR3: CASNLKSWWSNNEQFF
DNA: TGTGCCAGCAACTTAAAATCCTGGTGGAGCAACAATGAGCAGTTCTTC
V: TRBV5-6
D: NA
J: TRBJ2-1
size: many

CDR3: CATAVGGTQGYTF
DNA: TGTGCCACCGCAGTTGGTGGGACTCAGGGCTACACCTTC
V: TRBV15
D: NA
J: TRBJ1-2
size: many

CDR3: CASSPSTGGRNEQFF
DNA: TGTGCCAGCTCACCATCAACGGGGGGGCGGAATGAGCAGTTCTTC
V: TRBV18
D: TRBD2
J: TRBJ2-1
size: NA

CDR3: CASSQAVAGGQETQYF
DNA: TGTGCCAGCAGCCAAGCAGTAGCGGGGGGGCAAGAGACCCAGTACTTC
V: TRBV4-2
D: TRBD2
J: TRBJ2-5
size: many